This is a list of T cell receptor beta chains from one sample in a study of cytomegalovirus exposure and HLA in healthy donors. TCRdb keeps only in-frame clones here, not all; method: immunoSEQ multiplex PCR. The data show 76,000 or so clones, with roughly two thirds seen just once and roughly a sixth held by the top ten. Sequences were obtained from PBMCs. The source is a woman aged 40 to 49 in good health and CMV-seropositive. Each CDR3 is given with its conserved first and last residue. Each record gives: V gene, D gene, J gene, clone size, CDR3 DNA, CDR3 protein. The D gene is left open where the match is weak. Expanded clones are given a class, and other clones once, few, many or no size at all.

TRBV19	-	TRBJ1-2	-	TGTGCCAGTAACCCGGGAGGGCTGGGGAACTATGGCTACACCTTC	CASNPGGLGNYGYTF
TRBV7-9	-	TRBJ1-2	-	TGTGCCAGCAGCTTACAGGGGTATAGGTCCTATGGCTACACCTTC	CASSLQGYRSYGYTF
TRBV7-9	-	TRBJ2-7	-	TGTGCCAGCAGCCTAAGTACAGTCTACGAGCAGTACTTC	CASSLSTVYEQYF
TRBV2	TRBD1	TRBJ1-6	-	TGTGCCAGCAGTGAACAGGGGACAGGCCTTTCACCCCTCCACTTT	CASSEQGTGLSPLHF
TRBV18	TRBD1	TRBJ1-5	-	TGTGCCAGCTCACGAGCGACAGGGGACCAGCCCCAGCATTTT	CASSRATGDQPQHF
TRBV30	-	TRBJ2-7	-	TGTGCCTGGAGTGGGCTTTACGAGCAGTACTTC	CAWSGLYEQYF
TRBV4-1	-	TRBJ2-7	-	TGCGCCAGCAGCCAAGATCGATACAGGCCGCCTGACGAGCAGTACTTC	CASSQDRYRPPDEQYF
TRBV15	TRBD2	TRBJ2-1	-	TGTGCCACCAGCAGAGGGGGGGGACTAGCGGGAGGGCCGTACAATGAGCAGTTCTTC	CATSRGGGLAGGPYNEQFF
TRBV10-3	TRBD1	TRBJ2-5	-	TGTGCCATCAGTGAGAGAGGGGGCCGGGAGACCCAGTACTTC	CAISERGGRETQYF
TRBV2	-	TRBJ2-1	-	TGTGCCAGCAGCACCGGGACACAAAATGAGCAGTTCTTC	CASSTGTQNEQFF
TRBV7-9	-	TRBJ1-4	-	TGTGCCAGCAGCTTAAGCAGGACTAATGAAAAACTGTTTTTT	CASSLSRTNEKLFF
TRBV9	TRBD2	TRBJ2-7	-	TGTGCCAGCAGCGTAGAACTAGCGGGAGCCGAGCAGTACTTC	CASSVELAGAEQYF
TRBV27	-	TRBJ2-5	-	TGTGCCAGCAGCCGACTAGGGAATCAAGAGACCCAGTACTTC	CASSRLGNQETQYF
TRBV23-1	TRBD1	TRBJ2-7	-	TGCGCCAAAAACAGGGGCTACGAGCAGTACTTC	CAKNRGYEQYF
TRBV5-5	-	TRBJ2-5	-	TGTGCCAGCAGCTTGGTCGGGGAGACCCAGTACTTC	CASSLVGETQYF
TRBV18	-	TRBJ1-2	-	TGTGCCAGCTCACCACTCCCGCAGGGGCAGAGCTATGGCTACACCTTC	CASSPLPQGQSYGYTF
TRBV5-1	TRBD1	TRBJ2-7	-	TGCGCCAGCAGCTTGAGACAGGGAGAATCCTACGAGCAGTACTTC	CASSLRQGESYEQYF
TRBV7-3	-	TRBJ1-1	-	TGTGCCAGCAGTTTGGCAGGGAACACTGAAGCTTTCTTT	CASSLAGNTEAFF
TRBV5-6	TRBD1	TRBJ2-5	-	TGTGCCAGCAGCTCGGGACAGGGCGTTGGGGAGACCCAGTACTTC	CASSSGQGVGETQYF
TRBV5-6	-	TRBJ1-2	few	TGTGCCAGCAGCAGAAGGACTCGGGGGGACTATGGCTACACCTTC	CASSRRTRGDYGYTF
TRBV5-6	TRBD1	TRBJ2-2	-	TGTGCCAGCAGCTGGGGGACAGGGCTGACCGGGGAGCTGTTTTTT	CASSWGTGLTGELFF
TRBV30	-	TRBJ1-5	-	TGTGCCTGGGCCCACAGAGTTAATCAGCCCCAGCATTTT	CAWAHRVNQPQHF
TRBV28	-	TRBJ1-4	few	TGTGCCAGCAGTTCCTCGACAGGACCAAATGAAAAACTGTTTTTT	CASSSSTGPNEKLFF
TRBV19	-	TRBJ1-5	-	TGTGCCAGTAGTATGCCCGGGGCGGGGAATCAGCCCCAGCATTTT	CASSMPGAGNQPQHF
TRBV2	TRBD1	TRBJ1-1	-	TGTGCCAGCGGTGAGCAGGGGGGACGGTGGGCTTTCTTT	CASGEQGGRWAFF
TRBV5-1	-	TRBJ2-7	-	TGCGCCACCAAACCCACTAACTCCTACGAGCAGTACTTC	CATKPTNSYEQYF
TRBV5-6	TRBD2	TRBJ2-7	-	TGTGCCAGCAGCACTAGCGGGGGGTTCTCCTACGAGCAGTACTTC	CASSTSGGFSYEQYF
TRBV30	-	TRBJ1-5	-	TGTGCCTGGAGTGTAGGTATTCCGGGTCAGCCCCAGCATTTT	CAWSVGIPGQPQHF
TRBV5-1	TRBD1	TRBJ2-5	once	TGCGCCAGCAGCTTGCTGACAGGGAGAGAGACCCAGTACTTC	CASSLLTGRETQYF
TRBV5-8	-	TRBJ1-2	-	TGTGCCAGCAGCTTGGAGGTCGGGGGGCTCTATGGCTACACCTTC	CASSLEVGGLYGYTF
TRBV10-3	TRBD1	TRBJ1-1	-	TGTGCCATCGCTTTGGGACAGGGGGCCACTGAAGCTTTCTTT	CAIALGQGATEAFF
TRBV7-2	TRBD1	TRBJ2-7	-	TGTGCCAGCAGCACAGGACAGGGAGGATTCTACGAGCAGTACTTC	CASSTGQGGFYEQYF
TRBV4-3	-	TRBJ2-7	few	TGCGCCAGCAGCCAAGGGAGGGGGCCTACGGCCTACGAGCAGTACTTC	CASSQGRGPTAYEQYF
TRBV7-3	-	TRBJ1-6	-	TGTGCCAGCAGCTTAAGGCCAGGGGATAATTCACCCCTCCACTTT	CASSLRPGDNSPLHF
TRBV7-9	TRBD2	TRBJ2-5	-	TGTGCCAGCAGCTTAGGACTAGCTAGCGAGACCCAGTACTTC	CASSLGLASETQYF
TRBV27	-	TRBJ2-7	-	TGTGCCAGCAGTTTATTTGGCGGGGACTCCTACGAGCAGTACTTC	CASSLFGGDSYEQYF
TRBV5-1	TRBD2	TRBJ2-1	-	TGCGCCAGCAGCGGGGGACTATTCTACAATGAGCAGTTCTTC	CASSGGLFYNEQFF
TRBV6-5	TRBD1	TRBJ1-4	-	TGTGCCAGCAGTTACTCGACCGGGACAGGTGATGAAAAACTGTTTTTT	CASSYSTGTGDEKLFF
TRBV12-5	TRBD1	TRBJ1-1	-	TGTGCTAGTGGTTTCACCCCAACAGGGGGCATCACTGAAGCTTTCTTT	CASGFTPTGGITEAFF
TRBV7-2	-	TRBJ1-2	-	TGTGCCAGCAGCCCTAGGACGGGGGGCAGGTATGGCTACACCTTC	CASSPRTGGRYGYTF
TRBV7-2	-	TRBJ1-6	-	TGTGCCAGCAGCGCCACAGGGATCAGGGGCTATAATTCACCCCTCCACTTT	CASSATGIRGYNSPLHF
TRBV7-7	TRBD1	TRBJ2-7	few	TGTGCCAGCAGCGCCGGACAGGGGATCTACTACGAGCAGTACTTC	CASSAGQGIYYEQYF
TRBV7-2	-	TRBJ1-4	-	TGTGCCAGCAGCCCAGAGGCCCGGGGTAGCGGCGAAAAACTGTTTTTT	CASSPEARGSGEKLFF
TRBV18	TRBD2	TRBJ2-3	-	TGTGCCAGCTCACCCGTCCCTAGCGGGAGCACAGATACGCAGTATTTT	CASSPVPSGSTDTQYF
TRBV27	TRBD1	TRBJ2-7	-	TGTGCCAGCAGTTTAGGACAGGGGGCTCTATACGAGCAGTACTTC	CASSLGQGALYEQYF
TRBV5-8	-	TRBJ1-1	-	TGTGCCAGCTTGTCTCGGTCATTCACTGAAGCTTTCTTT	CASLSRSFTEAFF
TRBV19	-	TRBJ1-1	-	TGTGCCAGTAGTCTTTCCGGGAGTAACACTGAAGCTTTCTTT	CASSLSGSNTEAFF
TRBV5-1	TRBD1	TRBJ1-4	-	TGCGCCAGCAGCTTGACAGGGGGTACTAATGAAAAACTGTTTTTT	CASSLTGGTNEKLFF
TRBV2	TRBD2	TRBJ2-3	-	TGTGCCAGCAGTGAAGCACTAGCGGGCACAGATACGCAGTATTTT	CASSEALAGTDTQYF
TRBV5-8	TRBD2	TRBJ2-5	-	TGTGCGGGGACTAGCGGGACGTACCAAGAGACCCAGTACTTC	CAGTSGTYQETQYF
TRBV15	TRBD2	TRBJ2-5	-	TGTGCCACCAGCCTCGGGCGGGGGGGCGGTGAGACCCAGTACTTC	CATSLGRGGGETQYF
TRBV2	-	TRBJ2-2	-	TGTGCCAGCTCGTCGCCCCGGGTTGAGGACACCGGGGAGCTGTTTTTT	CASSSPRVEDTGELFF
TRBV9	-	TRBJ2-1	-	TGTGCCAGCAGCGCCGACTATCCTCCCGAGCAGTTCTTC	CASSADYPPEQFF
TRBV5-1	-	TRBJ2-3	few	TGCGCCAGCAGGGTGTCGGGCACAGATACGCAGTATTTT	CASRVSGTDTQYF